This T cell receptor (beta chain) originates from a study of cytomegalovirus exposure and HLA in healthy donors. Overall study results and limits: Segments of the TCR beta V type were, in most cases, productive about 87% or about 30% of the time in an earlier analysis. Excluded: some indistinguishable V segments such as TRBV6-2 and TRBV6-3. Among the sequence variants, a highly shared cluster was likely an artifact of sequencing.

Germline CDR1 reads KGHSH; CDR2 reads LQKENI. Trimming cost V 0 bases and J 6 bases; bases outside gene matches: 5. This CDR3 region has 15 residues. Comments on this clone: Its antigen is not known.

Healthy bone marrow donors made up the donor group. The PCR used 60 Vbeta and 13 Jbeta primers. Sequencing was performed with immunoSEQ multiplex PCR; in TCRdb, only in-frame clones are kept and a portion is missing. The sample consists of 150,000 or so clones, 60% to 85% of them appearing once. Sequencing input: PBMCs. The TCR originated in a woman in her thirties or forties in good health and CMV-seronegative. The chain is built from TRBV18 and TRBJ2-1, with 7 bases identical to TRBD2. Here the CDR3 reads CASSPPPGGTNEQFF. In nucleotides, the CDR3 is TGTGCCAGCTCACCACCCCCGGGGGGAACCAATGAGCAGTTCTTC.